The 21 T cell receptor beta chains below all came from one sample that was sequenced in a study of T cell clones after liver transplantation. The table came from immunoSEQ multiplex PCR; TCRdb's copy has only in-frame clones and leaves some out. Seen here are tens of thousands of clones, about 73% observed once, and the top ten hold roughly 2.8%. Sequencing used CD4+ T cells from blood, obtained at the 15-month timepoint. All receptors come from a human patient who received a liver transplant. The graft donor may be the source of some T cells.

The rearrangement joins TRBV11-2 to TRBJ1-3, with 7 bases identical to TRBD1. CDR3 length equals 15 residues. Per germline, CDR1 SGHAT and CDR2 FQNNGV. Trimming removed 3 bases from V and 2 bases from J; junction bases left unmatched: 4. CDR3 in amino acids: CASSLGDRAGNTIYF. CDR3 coding DNA: TGTGCCAGCAGCTTGGGAGACAGGGCTGGAAACACCATATATTTT.

V is TRBV5-4 and J is TRBJ2-3, with 7 bases matching TRBD2. The CDR3 totals 17 residues. Germline V gene lookup returns CDR1 SGHNT and CDR2 YYREEE (reference sequence). V was clipped by 4 bases and J by 1 base; unmatched bases: 12. The chain's CDR3 is CASSPAVRAGGTDTQYF. The CDR3 DNA reads TGTGCCAGCAGCCCCGCCGTTAGGGCGGGAGGCACAGATACGCAGTATTTT.

The V call is TRBV7-7, the J call TRBJ2-3, with 7 bases that match TRBD2. The CDR3 extends over 14 amino acids. V was pared by 2 bases and J by 1 base, with 0 bases of the junction left unmatched. The V gene's germline CDR1 is SSHAT and CDR2 FNYEAQ (reference sequence). The CDR3 sequence is CASSLSGGTDTQYF. In DNA, the CDR3 is TGTGCCAGCAGCTTAAGCGGGGGCACAGATACGCAGTATTTT.

The chain carries TRBV19 and TRBJ1-1, with 9 nucleotides matching TRBD1. CDR1 and CDR2 (germline): LNHDA, SQIVND (reference sequence). This CDR3 has 16 amino acids. Trimming took 1 base from V and 6 from J; bases not matched to a gene: 9. CDR3 region: CASSIVRGTGKSEAFF. The CDR3 DNA is TGTGCCAGTAGTATAGTCCGCGGGACAGGGAAATCTGAAGCTTTCTTT.

The chain links TRBV11-1 to TRBJ2-2, with 15 bases fitting TRBD2. CDR3 length: 15 residues. V was pared by 3 bases and J by 9 bases, with 2 bases of the junction left unmatched. The germline V gene encodes CDR1 SGHAT and CDR2 FQDESV (reference sequence). The CDR3 sequence is CASSLGLAGGRELFF. The CDR3, as DNA: TGTGCCAGCAGCTTGGGACTAGCGGGGGGCCGGGAGCTGTTTTTT. The full variable domain, rest sourced from reference TRBV11-1 and TRBJ2-2, is EAEVAQSPRYKITEKSQAVAFWCDPISGHATLYWYRQILGQGPELLVQFQDESVVDDSQLPKDRFSAERLKGVDSTLKIQPAELGDSAMYLCASSLGLAGGRELFFGEGSRLTVL.

Regarding this clone: In the same sample, other DNA sequences code for this CDR3. This chain links TRBV28 with TRBJ1-1; no definite D call. CDR3 length: 13 amino acids. Trimming took off 1 base at V and 1 base at J, with 4 bases between the two ends. The germline V gene encodes CDR1 MDHEN and CDR2 SYDVKM. In DNA form, the CDR3 reads TGTGCCAGCAGTTTATTAGGGAACACTGAAGCTTTCTTT. Amino acids: CASSLLGNTEAFF.

V is TRBV6-5 and J is TRBJ2-2, with D perhaps matching TRBD2 (5 bases). Trimming left V 8 bases short and J 0 bases short, with 13 bases between. The CDR3 runs to 15 residues. Germline V lookup: CDR1 MNHEY, CDR2 SVGAGI. In DNA, the CDR3 is TGTGCCAGCCTCCCGTACGGGGCGAACACCGGGGAGCTGTTTTTT. Translated, it gives CASLPYGANTGELFF.

V and J are TRBV5-1 and TRBJ2-7; D gene ambiguous. Trimming pared 0 bases from V and 2 bases from J, leaving 6 bases between. The length of the CDR3 is 13 residues. Germline V CDR1 and CDR2: SGHRS, YFSETQ. The CDR3 bases are TGCGCCAGCAGCTTGGCCAAGACCTACGAGCAGTACTTC. Its protein product is CASSLAKTYEQYF.

The rearrangement links TRBV5-1 to TRBJ2-7; perhaps TRBD2 as D (7 bases). This CDR3 has 15 amino acids. V was shortened by 2 bases and J by 3 bases, with 15 bases between the two germline ends. Germline V gene sequence: CDR1 SGHRS, CDR2 YFSETQ. CDR3 nucleotides: TGCGCCAGCAGCTTTCTTCGGGGGGCCAGCTACGAGCAGTACTTC. Translating gives CASSFLRGASYEQYF.

The gene calls are TRBV6-1 and TRBJ1-1; 8 bases are shared with TRBD1. The length of the CDR3 is 14 residues. V shed 5 bases and J 5 bases; nucleotides not matched to a gene: 7. Germline loops: CDR1 MNHNS, CDR2 SASEGT. Written as DNA, the CDR3 is TGTGCCAGCAGTCAGGACAGGGCCGATACTGAAGCTTTCTTT. Encoded protein: CASSQDRADTEAFF.

The V gene is TRBV6-7, the J gene TRBJ2-7, with 12 positions matching TRBD2. TRBV6-7 is known as an ORF, though its function is uncertain. The CDR3 loop spans 16 amino acids. V shed 2 bases and J 2 bases; nucleotides not matched to a gene: 4. CDR3 DNA sequence: TGTGCCAGCAGTTACGCCAGGACTAGCGGGACCTACGAGCAGTACGTC. Protein: CASSYARTSGTYEQYV.

The CDR3 here is CSVDGQGETQYF. CDR3 coding DNA: TGCAGCGTTGACGGACAGGGCGAGACCCAGTACTTC. The rearrangement uses TRBV29-1 and TRBJ2-5; 8 bases map to TRBD1. CDR3 size: 12 residues. The junction had 2 bases not matched to a gene; V was cut back by 3 bases and J by 5 bases. The germline V gene encodes CDR1 SQVTM and CDR2 ANQGSEA.

DNA of the CDR3: TGTGCCAGTAGTATTGACCGGCAGAACACTGAAGCTTTCTTT. It codes for CASSIDRQNTEAFF. V is TRBV19 and J is TRBJ1-1; D unclear. V was pared by 3 bases and J by 1 base, with 9 bases between. The CDR3 spans 14 residues. Germline assignment: CDR1 LNHDA and CDR2 SQIVND (reference sequence).

This chain links TRBV28 with TRBJ2-5, with D possibly being TRBD1 (6 bases). The CDR3 has 15 residues. CDR1 and CDR2 from the germline V gene are MDHEN and SYDVKM. Trimming removed 1 base at V and 2 bases at J, with 11 bases between. In DNA form, the CDR3 reads TGTGCCAGCAGTTTATCCAGGGGCTCGCAAGAGACCCAGTACTTC. Translating gives CASSLSRGSQETQYF.

This rearrangement joins TRBV7-2 to TRBJ1-1; D not resolved. Germline CDR1 SGHTA, CDR2 FQGNSA. The CDR3 has 15 amino acids. The V gene lost 0 bases and the J gene lost 2 bases, with 10 bases spanning the gap. The CDR3 nucleotides read TGTGCCAGCAGCTTAGCGTCAGGCTTCAACACTGAAGCTTTCTTT. Translation: CASSLASGFNTEAFF.

The rearrangement joins TRBV11-3 to TRBJ2-5; the match to TRBD2 covers 9 bases. Germline CDR1 is SGHNT and CDR2 is YENEEA. This CDR3 has 18 amino acids. After removal of 2 bases from V and 2 bases from J, the junction contained 12 bases not matched to a gene. In nucleotides, the CDR3 is TGTGCCAGCAGCTTACTCCAAGGGATTAGCGGGGGACAAGAGACCCAGTACTTC. Residues: CASSLLQGISGGQETQYF.

This rearrangement joins TRBV5-1 to TRBJ1-5; the D is unclear. This CDR3 is 15 amino acids long. Trimming cost V 5 bases and J 0 bases, with 12 bases left between them. Germline V lookup: CDR1 SGHRS, CDR2 YFSETQ. As DNA, the CDR3 is TGCGCCAGCAGACCAGGACCGAATAGCAATCAGCCCCAGCATTTT. It yields the protein CASRPGPNSNQPQHF.

The V call is TRBV2, the J call TRBJ1-2; 9 nucleotides line up with TRBD1. There are 13 residues in the CDR3. CDR1 is SNHLY, CDR2 FYNNEI, per germline. V shed 1 base, J shed 7 bases, and the junction held 1 base outside the gene matches. Written as DNA, the CDR3 is TGTGCCAGCAGTGAAGGGACAGGGGTTGGCTACACCTTC. The encoded protein is CASSEGTGVGYTF.

This chain connects TRBV5-6 to TRBJ2-1, with D unclear. Trimming took 1 base from V and 7 from J, leaving 9 bases between them. This CDR3 spans 13 amino acids. Germline V gene data show CDR1 as SGHDT and CDR2 as YYEEEE. In DNA, the CDR3 is TGTGCCAGCAGCTTGTGGTTGGGGAATGAGCAGTTCTTC. Translation: CASSLWLGNEQFF.

This clone was found a few times. The CDR3 DNA sequence: TGTGCCAGCAACTCCTCGGGGCTAGCGGGAGCCGATGAGCAGTTCTTC. Translated: CASNSSGLAGADEQFF. This chain connects TRBV7-4 to TRBJ2-1; TRBD2 matches 10 bases. Germline-derived CDR1 and CDR2 are SGHVT and SQSDAQ. The CDR3 runs 16 residues. The ends lost 7 bases at V and 8 bases at J; junction bases unmatched: 14.

This clone was recorded a few times. The chain combines TRBV10-2 with TRBJ1-2; a weak D match, TRBD1 (5 bases). The CDR3 extends over 13 amino acids. Germline assignment: CDR1 WSHSY and CDR2 SAAADI. Trimming stripped 4 bases from V and 2 bases from J, with 8 bases between. The CDR3 sequence is CASSAGPNYGYTF. In DNA, the CDR3 is TGCGCCAGCAGTGCGGGGCCCAACTATGGCTACACCTTC.